Following are 14 T cell receptor beta chains from one sample sequenced in a study of blood T cells in healthy people across ages (dated by TCRdb to about 2015). The library was made by 5' RACE. TCRdb names Illumina HiSeq 2500 as the instrument used. A second PCR of roughly 6 to 12 cycles was performed with a sample-barcoded 5' primer and a J-beta primer mix. The public reads were reanalyzed by TCRdb: fastp trimming at Q25, MiXCR alignment, in-frame beta chains only. Each entry is one CDR3 protein sequence, shown with its most common DNA and genes. This sample lists about 780,000 distinct CDR3 sequences; about 42% were detected once. The ten largest clones capture 15% to 20% of the sample. Sequencing input: blood. The receptors were sampled from a man aged 80 or over in good health.

This chain connects TRBV29-1 to TRBJ2-7, with no clear D. The last part of the DNA fits TRBJ2-5 better; the J call may be wrong. Germline V CDR1 and CDR2: SQVTM, ANQGSEA. The CDR3 runs to 13 residues. DNA for the CDR3: TGCAGCGTTGACATGGGTATGCTAGAGACCCAGTACTTC. Its protein is CSVDMGMLETQYF.

V and J are TRBV29-1 and TRBJ2-1; D is undetermined. In germline, CDR1 is SQVTM, CDR2 ANQGSEA. V was pared by 4 bases and J by 10 bases, with 8 bases between. The CDR3 covers 10 residues. The CDR3 sequence is CSVGWPEQFF. The CDR3 bases are TGCAGCGTTGGATGGCCAGAGCAGTTCTTC.

The chain links TRBV6-1 to TRBJ1-5; 7 bases match TRBD1. This CDR3 is built from 17 residues. The V gene end was trimmed by 2 bases and the J gene end by 10 bases; junction bases not matched to a gene: 17. Germline assignment: CDR1 MNHNS and CDR2 SASEGT. CDR3 nucleotides: TGTGCCAGCAGTGAATCGAACTCCGGGACAGACCCTTCACCCCAGCATTTT. It codes for CASSESNSGTDPSPQHF.

The chain carries TRBV6-2 or TRBV6-3 and TRBJ2-1; the D gene could be TRBD1 or TRBD2 (6 bases each). The germline gives CDR1 MNHEY, CDR2 SVGEGT. The CDR3 covers 14 residues. V was pared by 1 base and J by 8 bases, with 12 bases between. The CDR3 sequence is CASSYWGAIDEQFF. CDR3 nucleotides: TGTGCCAGCAGTTACTGGGGGGCCATTGATGAGCAGTTCTTC.

The genes are TRBV7-8 and TRBJ2-5; TRBD2 matches at 9 bases. Germline V lookup: CDR1 SGHVS, CDR2 FQNEAQ. The CDR3 is 16 residues long. With V trimmed by 5 bases and J by 5 bases, 12 bases remained unmatched. CDR3 nucleotide sequence: TGTGCCAGCAGCCACTCCGCAGCGGGAGGATTGGAGACCCAGTACTTC. It yields the protein CASSHSAAGGLETQYF.

This chain's CDR3 is CSVGGGTGANVLTF. CDR3 DNA: TGCAGCGTTGGGGGAGGGACTGGGGCCAACGTCCTGACTTTC. The chain carries TRBV29-1 and TRBJ2-6; TRBD2 agrees at 7 bases. Trimming removed 4 bases from V and 2 bases from J; junction bases left unmatched: 2. Looked up from germline, CDR1 is SQVTM and CDR2 is ANQGSEA. The CDR3 runs 14 residues. Filled out from reference TRBV29-1 and TRBJ2-6, the complete variable domain reads SAVISQKPSRDICQRGTSLTIQCQVDSQVTMMFWYRQQPGQSLTLIATANQGSEATYESGFVIDKFPISRPNLTFSTLTVSNMSPEDSSIYLCSVGGGTGANVLTFGAGSRLTVL.

Only a few counts were recorded for this clonotype. This chain uses TRBV10-3 with TRBJ2-2; 15 bases map to TRBD2. CDR3 length equals 20 residues. In germline, CDR1 is ENHRY, CDR2 SYGVKD. The junction had 10 bases not matched to a gene; V was cut back by 4 bases and J by 1 base. CDR3 coding DNA: TGTGCCATCAGTGGCCCTACAGGGACTAGCGGGAGGCTGAACACCGGGGAGCTGTTTTTT. The encoded protein is CAISGPTGTSGRLNTGELFF.

The genes are TRBV5-1 and TRBJ2-3, with 10 nucleotides matching TRBD2. CDR1 SGHRS and CDR2 YFSETQ come from the germline V gene. After removal of 3 bases from V and 3 bases from J, the junction contained 7 bases not matched to a gene. The CDR3 sequence is 16 residues long. CDR3: CASSYLAGEGTDTQYF. The CDR3 nucleotides are TGCGCCAGCAGCTATCTAGCGGGAGAAGGGACAGATACGCAGTATTTT.

This clonotype came up many times. The genes are TRBV5-1 and TRBJ2-3, with D possibly TRBD1 on 6 matching bases. With 0 bases removed from V and 0 bases from J, the gap between germline ends came to 8 bases. Germline values: CDR1 SGHRS, CDR2 YFSETQ. The CDR3 consists of 15 residues. DNA of the CDR3: TGCGCCAGCAGCTTGGACAGGGCTAGCACAGATACGCAGTATTTT. This sequence encodes CASSLDRASTDTQYF.

The rearrangement joins TRBV12-3 or TRBV12-4 to TRBJ1-2; 8 nucleotides agree with TRBD1. The CDR3 totals 16 residues. With V trimmed by 3 bases and J by 6 bases, 12 bases remained unmatched. The chain's CDR3 is CASSFGPGGQGNGYTF. In DNA, the CDR3 is TGTGCCAGCAGTTTTGGGCCTGGAGGACAGGGTAATGGCTACACCTTC.

As for this clonotype: It may be a read error: a sequence one base away is much more abundant. The gene calls are TRBV14 and TRBJ2-7; perhaps TRBD1 as D (5 bases). Germline lookup yields CDR1 SGHDN and CDR2 FVKESK. Trimming shortened V by 4 bases and J by 0 bases, and 10 bases separated the two germline ends. CDR3 size: 14 residues. CDR3 loop: CASSRGRVSYEQYF. CDR3 bases: TGTGCCAGCAGCCGGGGCAGGGTCTCCTACGAGCAGTACTTC. The variable domain in full, completed from reference TRBV14 and TRBJ2-7, reads EAGVTQFPSHSVIEKGQTVTLRCDPISGHDNLYWYRRVMGKEIKFLLHFVKESKQDESGMPNNRFLAERTGGTYSTLKVQPAELEDSGVYFCASSRGRVSYEQYFGPGTRLTVT.

This clonotype came up many times. Its ends do not fully match the called genes, so a read error is possible. The chain combines TRBV5-1 with TRBJ2-7; D gene unclear. This CDR3 region has 11 residues. Germline loops: CDR1 SGHRS, CDR2 YFSETQ. CDR3 protein: CASSSTYEQYF. CDR3 coding DNA: TGTGCCAGCAGCTCCACTTACGAGCAGTACTTC. Variable domain in full (rest from reference TRBV5-1 and TRBJ2-7): KAGVTQTPRYLIKTRGQQVTLSCSPISGHRSVSWYQQTPGQGLQFLFEYFSETQRNKGNFPGRFSGRQFSNSRSEMNVSTLELGDSALYLCASSSTYEQYFGPGTRLTVT.

The CDR3 is CASSPSSGDQYF. For the CDR3, the DNA is TGTGCCAGCAGCCCCTCTAGCGGGGACCAGTATTTT. The V gene is TRBV7-9, the J gene TRBJ2-3; 9 positions match TRBD2. CDR3 length: 12 amino acids. V trimming: 5 bases; J trimming: 12 bases; junction bases outside the gene matches: 6. Looked up from germline, CDR1 is SEHNR and CDR2 is FQNEAQ (reference sequence).

As regards this clonotype: A read error may explain this, as a much larger clone is one base away. The chain employs TRBV20-1 and TRBJ2-7; 9 bases are a match to TRBD2. The CDR3 covers 16 residues. The germline CDR1 and CDR2 sequences are DFQATT and SNEGSKA (reference sequence). V was pared by 0 bases and J by 9 bases, with 15 bases of the junction left unmatched. The CDR3 nucleotides are TGCAGTGCTAGAGATGAGGAGACTAGCGGAAGAGGCGGGCAGTACTTC. It yields the protein CSARDEETSGRGGQYF.